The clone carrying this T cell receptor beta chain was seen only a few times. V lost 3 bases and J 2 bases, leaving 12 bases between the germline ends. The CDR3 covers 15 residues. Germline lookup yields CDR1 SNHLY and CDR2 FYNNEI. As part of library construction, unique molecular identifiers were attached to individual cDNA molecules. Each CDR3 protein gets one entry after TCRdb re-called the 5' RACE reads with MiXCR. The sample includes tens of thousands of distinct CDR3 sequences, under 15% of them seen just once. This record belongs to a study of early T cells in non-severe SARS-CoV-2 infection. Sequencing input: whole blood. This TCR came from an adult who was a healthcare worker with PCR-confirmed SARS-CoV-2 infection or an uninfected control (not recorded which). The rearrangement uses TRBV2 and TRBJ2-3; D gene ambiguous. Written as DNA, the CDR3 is TGTGCCAGCAGTGAGCGGAAAGCCCACACAGATACGCAGTATTTT. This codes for CASSERKAHTDTQYF.